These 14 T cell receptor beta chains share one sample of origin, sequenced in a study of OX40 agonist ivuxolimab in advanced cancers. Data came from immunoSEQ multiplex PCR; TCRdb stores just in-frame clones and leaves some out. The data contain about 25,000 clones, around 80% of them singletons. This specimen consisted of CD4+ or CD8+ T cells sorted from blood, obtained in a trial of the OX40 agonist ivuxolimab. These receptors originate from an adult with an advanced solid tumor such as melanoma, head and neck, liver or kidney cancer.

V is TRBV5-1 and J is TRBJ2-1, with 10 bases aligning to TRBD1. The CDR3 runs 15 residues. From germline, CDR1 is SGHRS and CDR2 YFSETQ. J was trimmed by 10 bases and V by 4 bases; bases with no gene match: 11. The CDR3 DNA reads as TGCGCCAGCAGCCTCCGGGACAGGGGACAGGTGGAGCAGTTCTTC. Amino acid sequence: CASSLRDRGQVEQFF.

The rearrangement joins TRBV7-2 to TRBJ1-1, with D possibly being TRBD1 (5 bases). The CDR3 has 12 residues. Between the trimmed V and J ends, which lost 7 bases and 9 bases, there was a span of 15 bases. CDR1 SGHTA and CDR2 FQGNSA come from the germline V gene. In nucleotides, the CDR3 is TGTGCCAGCACCCGGGCCGGGACGAAAGCTTTCTTT. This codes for CASTRAGTKAFF.

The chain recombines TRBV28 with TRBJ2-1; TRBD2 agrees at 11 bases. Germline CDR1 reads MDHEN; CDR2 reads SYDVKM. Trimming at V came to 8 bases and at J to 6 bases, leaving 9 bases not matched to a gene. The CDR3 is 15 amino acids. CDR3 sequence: CASAVAGGLVNEQFF. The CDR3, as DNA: TGTGCCAGCGCAGTAGCGGGGGGGCTTGTCAATGAGCAGTTCTTC.

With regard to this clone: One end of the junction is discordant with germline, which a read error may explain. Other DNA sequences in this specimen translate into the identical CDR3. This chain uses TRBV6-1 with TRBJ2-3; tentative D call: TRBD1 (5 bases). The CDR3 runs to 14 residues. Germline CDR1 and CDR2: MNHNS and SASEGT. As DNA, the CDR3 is TGTGCCAGCAGTGAAGCGAACAGGTGGGATACGCAATATTTT. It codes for CASSEANRWDTQYF.

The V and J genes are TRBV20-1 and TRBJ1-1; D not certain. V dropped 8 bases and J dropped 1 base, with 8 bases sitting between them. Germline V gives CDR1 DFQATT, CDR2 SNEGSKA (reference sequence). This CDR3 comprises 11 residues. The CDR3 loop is CSYWSNTEAFF. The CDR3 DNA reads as TGCAGTTACTGGTCGAACACTGAAGCTTTCTTT.

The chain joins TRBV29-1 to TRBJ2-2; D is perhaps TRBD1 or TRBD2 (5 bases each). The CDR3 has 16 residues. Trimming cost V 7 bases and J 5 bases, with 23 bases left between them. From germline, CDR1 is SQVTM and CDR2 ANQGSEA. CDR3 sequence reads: CSGSRGEGLGTGELFF. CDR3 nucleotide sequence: TGCAGCGGGTCGAGGGGTGAGGGTTTGGGGACCGGGGAGCTGTTTTTT.

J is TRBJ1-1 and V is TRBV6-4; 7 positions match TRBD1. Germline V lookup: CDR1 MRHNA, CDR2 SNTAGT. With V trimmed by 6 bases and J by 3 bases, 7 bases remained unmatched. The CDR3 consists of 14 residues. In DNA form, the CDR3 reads TGTGCCAGCAGACCGACAGGGACGTACACTGAAGCTTTCTTT. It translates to CASRPTGTYTEAFF.

The CDR3 nucleotides read TGTGCCTGGAGTGTTAGCGGGAGAACGGGGACAGATACGCAGTATTTT. Its protein is CAWSVSGRTGTDTQYF. The V gene is TRBV30, the J gene TRBJ2-3; 9 nucleotides agree with TRBD2. Germline assignment: CDR1 GTSNPN and CDR2 SVGIG (reference sequence). Trimming at V came to 0 bases and at J to 3 bases, leaving 7 bases not matched to a gene. This CDR3 comprises 16 residues.

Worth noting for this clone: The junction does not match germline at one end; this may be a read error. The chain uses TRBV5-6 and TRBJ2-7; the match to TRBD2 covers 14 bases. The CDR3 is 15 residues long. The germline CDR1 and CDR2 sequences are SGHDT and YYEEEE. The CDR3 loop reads CASSLGLAGAYEQYF. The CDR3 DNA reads TGTGCCAGCAGTTTGGGACTAGCGGGGGCCTACGAGCAGTACTTC.

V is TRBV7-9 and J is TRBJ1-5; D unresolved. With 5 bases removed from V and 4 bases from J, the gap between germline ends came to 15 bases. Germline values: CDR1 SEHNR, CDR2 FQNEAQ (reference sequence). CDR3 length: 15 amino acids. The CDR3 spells CASSPGEGRNQPQHF. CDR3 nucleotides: TGTGCCAGCAGCCCCGGGGAGGGCCGGAATCAGCCCCAGCATTTT. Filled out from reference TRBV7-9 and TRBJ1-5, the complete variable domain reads DTGVSQNPRHKITKRGQNVTFRCDPISEHNRLYWYRQTLGQGPEFLTYFQNEAQLEKSRLLSDRFSAERPKGSFSTLEIQRTEQGDSAMYLCASSPGEGRNQPQHFGDGTRLSIL.

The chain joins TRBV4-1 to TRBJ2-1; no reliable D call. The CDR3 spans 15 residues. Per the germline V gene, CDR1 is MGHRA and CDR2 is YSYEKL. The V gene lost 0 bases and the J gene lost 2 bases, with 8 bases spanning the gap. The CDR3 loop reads CASSQDYGTYNEQFF. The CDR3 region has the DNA TGCGCCAGCAGCCAAGATTACGGAACCTACAATGAGCAGTTCTTC.

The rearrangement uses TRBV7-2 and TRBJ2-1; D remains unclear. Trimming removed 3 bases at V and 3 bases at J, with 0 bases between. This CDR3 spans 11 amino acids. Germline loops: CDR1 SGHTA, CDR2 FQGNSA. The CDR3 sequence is CASSFYNEQFF. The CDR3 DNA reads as TGTGCCAGCAGCTTCTACAATGAGCAGTTCTTC.

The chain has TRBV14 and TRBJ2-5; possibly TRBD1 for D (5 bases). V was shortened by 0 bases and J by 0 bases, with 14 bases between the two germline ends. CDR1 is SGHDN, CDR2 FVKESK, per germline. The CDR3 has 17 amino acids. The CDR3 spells CASSQEIGRVNQETQYF. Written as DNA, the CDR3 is TGTGCCAGCAGCCAAGAAATCGGCAGGGTAAACCAAGAGACCCAGTACTTC.

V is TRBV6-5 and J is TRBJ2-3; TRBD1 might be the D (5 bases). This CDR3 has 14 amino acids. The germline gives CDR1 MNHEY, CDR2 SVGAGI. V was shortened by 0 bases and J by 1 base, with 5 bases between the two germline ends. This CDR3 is CASSYSRGTDTQYF. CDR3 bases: TGTGCCAGCAGTTACTCCAGGGGCACAGATACGCAGTATTTT.